This entry is about one TCR beta chain. This record belongs to a study of T cell changes during pregnancy in multiple sclerosis. Germline loops: CDR1 SGHVS, CDR2 FQNEAQ. The CDR3 loop spans 16 amino acids. V lost 2 bases and J 6 bases, leaving 20 bases between the germline ends. The protocol was immunoSEQ multiplex PCR, while the TCRdb copy is restricted to in-frame clones and leaves out a portion. Found here are some 38,000 clones, approximately 90% of them singletons; the top ten hold around 0.7%. This material consisted of CD4+ T cells from peripheral blood mononuclear cells, taken in the second trimester of pregnancy. This clonotype was sampled from a female donor in good health, enrolled as a control in a pregnancy study. The chain recombines TRBV7-8 with TRBJ2-7; weak D call: TRBD1 (6 bases). CDR3 DNA sequence: TGTGCCAGCAGCTTAACGGGCCGTCAGGGGTTCGGCGAGCAGTACTTC. This codes for CASSLTGRQGFGEQYF.